One sample yielded the 20 T cell receptor beta chains listed below, sequenced in a study of human T cells and chemical hapten exposure. Time point: healthy volunteer bleed at 2 weeks. Total RNA came from unfractionated whole blood. TCRdb re-called the RACE reads through MiXCR, storing one row per CDR3 protein. Of approximately 90,000 distinct CDR3 sequences in the sample, 8.5% to 9% were seen once. The specimen sequenced was whole blood. Source of these receptors: a female donor in good health. Some clones in this sample may be carry-over from other donors' samples.

This rearrangement joins TRBV30 to TRBJ1-2, with D tentatively TRBD1 (5 bases). Germline CDR1 is GTSNPN and CDR2 is SVGIG (reference sequence). The V end was cut by 0 bases, the J end by 4 bases, with 9 bases between. The CDR3 contains 13 residues. As DNA, the CDR3 is TGTGCCTGGAGTGTTCAGGGAACCTATGGCTACACCTTC. It translates to CAWSVQGTYGYTF.

This clonotype was found a few times. This chain joins TRBV28 and TRBJ1-1; a possible D gene is TRBD1 (5 bases). V lost 7 bases to trimming and J lost 11 bases, with 14 bases between them. This CDR3 spans 11 amino acids. Germline CDR1 is MDHEN and CDR2 is SYDVKM. The DNA of the CDR3 is TGTGCCAGCATTACAGGAATACGGGCTTTCTTT. Its translation is CASITGIRAFF.

This clonotype was detected many times. V and J are TRBV3-1 and TRBJ2-7; D gene uncertain. Trimming shortened V by 4 bases and J by 8 bases, and 15 bases separated the two germline ends. CDR1 is LGHDT, CDR2 YNNKEL, per germline (reference sequence). The CDR3 is 13 amino acids. The CDR3 DNA reads TGTGCCAGCAGCCTCCCCGGTGCTGGAAAGCAGTACTTC. Residues: CASSLPGAGKQYF.

This sequence joins TRBV13 and TRBJ2-2; tentatively, D is TRBD1 or TRBD2 (6 bases each). CDR1 and CDR2 (germline): PRHDT, FYEKMQ (reference sequence). The length of the CDR3 is 16 residues. The V end was cut by 5 bases, the J end by 1 base, with 14 bases between. The CDR3 DNA reads as TGTGCCAGCAGCGTGGGGGCGGGGCTGAACACCGGGGAGCTGTTTTTT. Translation gives CASSVGAGLNTGELFF.

This chain uses TRBV28 with TRBJ1-2, with 10 bases aligning to TRBD1. CDR3 length: 15 amino acids. V trimming: 3 bases; J trimming: 6 bases; junction bases outside the gene matches: 7. Germline values: CDR1 MDHEN, CDR2 SYDVKM. The CDR3 DNA follows: TGTGCCAGCAGTTTCTATACCGGGACAGGGGATGGCTACACCTTC. It codes for CASSFYTGTGDGYTF.

This clonotype was seen only a few times. The chain has TRBV29-1 and TRBJ2-1; 7 nucleotides agree with TRBD2. In germline, CDR1 is SQVTM, CDR2 ANQGSEA. J was trimmed by 7 bases and V by 5 bases; bases with no gene match: 8. The CDR3 runs 13 residues. The CDR3 DNA reads as TGCAGCGTTCGGACTAGGGGAATAAATGAGCAGTTCTTC. Translation: CSVRTRGINEQFF.

This clonotype has just a few counts. The J gene is TRBJ2-7, the V gene TRBV20-1, with 7 bases aligning to TRBD2. CDR3 length: 12 residues. Germline trimming cut 5 bases from V and 3 bases from J; bases unmatched to any gene: 4. Germline V lookup: CDR1 DFQATT, CDR2 SNEGSKA (reference sequence). CDR3 residues: CSALTSDYEQYF. Here the CDR3 DNA reads TGCAGTGCTCTTACTAGCGACTACGAGCAGTACTTC.

DNA for the CDR3: TGCAGCGTTGAAGATCTTGGCGGGGGCATGGGGCAGTTCTTC. Its protein product is CSVEDLGGGMGQFF. The chain is built from TRBV29-1 and TRBJ2-1, with a tentative D call TRBD2 (7 bases). The CDR3 runs 14 residues. The V and J ends lost 0 bases and 12 bases respectively, with 18 bases between them. The germline CDR1 and CDR2 sequences are SQVTM and ANQGSEA.

The genes are TRBV29-1 and TRBJ1-1; unclear D gene. Trimming left V 5 bases short and J 1 base short, with 8 bases between. From germline, CDR1 is SQVTM and CDR2 ANQGSEA. This CDR3 spans 12 amino acids. CDR3 sequence (DNA): TGCAGCGTTACTACTGGGAACACTGAAGCTTTCTTT. This sequence encodes CSVTTGNTEAFF.

This clonotype was observed at least ten times. Here the CDR3 reads CASSDSTGADTQYF. The CDR3 DNA reads as TGTGCCAGCAGTGACTCGACAGGGGCAGATACGCAGTATTTT. V gene TRBV6-4 combines with J gene TRBJ2-3; TRBD1 matches at 8 bases. Germline CDR1 and CDR2: MRHNA and SNTAGT. The J segment lost 4 bases and the V segment lost 0 bases, leaving 0 bases of the junction unmatched. CDR3 size: 14 residues.

This clonotype was counted many times. The gene calls are TRBV29-1 and TRBJ1-1; D perhaps matches TRBD1 (5 bases). CDR1 SQVTM and CDR2 ANQGSEA come from the germline V gene. This CDR3 has 13 amino acids. V lost 3 bases and J lost 0, with 8 bases in between. The DNA of the CDR3 is TGCAGCGTTGACGACAGAATGAACACTGAAGCTTTCTTT. Translated: CSVDDRMNTEAFF.

This clonotype was picked up a small number of times. The V gene is TRBV7-2, the J gene TRBJ1-3; D call uncertain. V was cut by 1 base and J by 13 bases, with 8 bases left in between. The germline V gene has CDR1 SGHTA and CDR2 FQGNSA. This CDR3 has 11 amino acids. The CDR3 coding sequence is TGTGCCAGCAGCTTAGATAGTAATATATATTTT. It yields the protein CASSLDSNIYF.

This clonotype appeared a few times. The chain combines TRBV7-9 with TRBJ2-5; the D gene could be TRBD1 or TRBD2 (5 bases each). The germline V gene has CDR1 SEHNR and CDR2 FQNEAQ (reference sequence). V was pared by 5 bases and J by 2 bases, with 30 bases between. The CDR3 extends over 20 amino acids. The DNA of the CDR3 is TGTGCCAGCAGCGAAAGAAGCTTGCCGGGACCGAAAATATTACAAGAGACCCAGTACTTC. It is translated as CASSERSLPGPKILQETQYF.

Only a few counts were recorded for this clonotype. The J gene is TRBJ2-3, the V gene TRBV4-3; D remains unclear. The CDR3 is 15 residues long. V was cut by 0 bases and J by 2 bases, with 9 bases left in between. Germline assignment: CDR1 LGHNA and CDR2 YSLEER. CDR3 loop: CASSQEVRPTDTQYF. The CDR3 region has the DNA TGCGCCAGCAGCCAAGAAGTCCGGCCCACAGATACGCAGTATTTT.

The genes are TRBV14 and TRBJ2-1; 7 bases agree with TRBD2. Germline CDR1 SGHDN, CDR2 FVKESK. Trimming at V came to 1 base and at J to 0 bases, leaving 6 bases not matched to a gene. The CDR3 has 17 residues. The CDR3 spells CASSQVGGSFSYNEQFF. In nucleotides, the CDR3 is TGTGCCAGCAGCCAAGTCGGGGGGTCCTTCTCCTACAATGAGCAGTTCTTC.

Concerning this clonotype itself: The CDR3 ends on some other residue instead of the conserved phenylalanine or tryptophan, so this is likely a read error. The chain joins TRBV15 to TRBJ2-7; perhaps D is TRBD1 or TRBD2 (6 bases each). Per germline, CDR1 LNHNV and CDR2 YYDKDF (reference sequence). CDR3 length: 15 residues. V was trimmed by 1 base and J by 2 bases, leaving 12 bases between them. The CDR3, as DNA: TGTGCCACCAGCAGAGGAACAGGGAGGACCTACGAGCAGTACATC. This gives the protein CATSRGTGRTYEQYI.

V gene TRBV20-1 combines with J gene TRBJ2-1; D is perhaps TRBD2 (5 bases). Germline lookup yields CDR1 DFQATT and CDR2 SNEGSKA (reference sequence). The CDR3 length is 15 residues. V shed 1 base and J shed 4 bases, with 14 bases lying between them. CDR3 nucleotides: TGCAGTGCTAGAGTAGCTAGCTTCGGGTACAATGAGCAGTTCTTC. Translated: CSARVASFGYNEQFF.

This clonotype came up a few times. The chain has TRBV6-6 and TRBJ2-3; 7 bases are a match to TRBD1. The length of the CDR3 is 15 residues. CDR1 and CDR2 from the germline V gene are MNHNY and SVGAGI (reference sequence). Trimming removed 6 bases from V and 4 bases from J; junction bases left unmatched: 10. The CDR3 loop is CASSSPTGRADTQYF. The CDR3 DNA reads TGTGCCAGCAGCTCACCGACAGGGCGGGCAGATACGCAGTATTTT.

The chain employs TRBV30 and TRBJ2-7; possible D gene TRBD2, 7 bases. Germline V gives CDR1 GTSNPN, CDR2 SVGIG (reference sequence). V lost 0 bases and J 6 bases, leaving 12 bases between the germline ends. This CDR3 contains 13 residues. The CDR3 sequence: CAWSVGGQVEQYF. The DNA of the CDR3 is TGTGCCTGGAGTGTGGGGGGGCAGGTCGAGCAGTACTTC.

This clonotype was counted many times. The CDR3 DNA is TGTGCCAGCAGGGATACAGGGAGCACAGATACGCAGTATTTT. Amino acid sequence: CASRDTGSTDTQYF. The chain has TRBV12-3 or TRBV12-4 and TRBJ2-3; perhaps TRBD1 as D (6 bases). V lost 6 bases and J 0 bases, leaving 10 bases between the germline ends. This CDR3 has 14 amino acids.